Shown below are 27 T cell receptor beta chains from a single sample sequenced in a study of CD8+ T cells in alopecia areata. cDNA reverse transcribed from extracted RNA served as the sequencing template. Assay used: immunoSEQ multiplex PCR; TCRdb lists only in-frame clones, some missing. The sample contains 150,000 to 200,000 clones, around half of which appear only once. Treatment here: oral pan-JAK inhibitor, 5-10 mg twice daily. The sequencing used CD8+ T cells sorted from blood, collected at week 24, from a patient treated with tofacitinib. The receptors were gathered from a human donor with alopecia areata.

This chain connects TRBV7-9 to TRBJ2-7; D ambiguous. V was clipped by 5 bases and J by 0 bases, with 8 bases between them. The CDR3 sequence is 13 residues long. Germline loops: CDR1 SEHNR, CDR2 FQNEAQ (reference sequence). The CDR3 nucleotides read TGTGCCAGCAGCGCCCGATCCTCCTACGAGCAGTACTTC. Its protein is CASSARSSYEQYF. The whole variable domain, remainder taken from reference TRBV7-9 and TRBJ2-7, is DTGVSQNPRHKITKRGQNVTFRCDPISEHNRLYWYRQTLGQGPEFLTYFQNEAQLEKSRLLSDRFSAERPKGSFSTLEIQRTEQGDSAMYLCASSARSSYEQYFGPGTRLTVT.

The rearrangement joins TRBV19 to TRBJ2-1; possible D gene TRBD2, 7 bases. This CDR3 region has 14 residues. Trimming pared 1 base from V and 8 bases from J, leaving 12 bases between. CDR1 is LNHDA, CDR2 SQIVND, per germline (reference sequence). The CDR3 loop is CASSIGGGGDEQFF. CDR3 in DNA: TGTGCCAGTAGTATAGGGGGAGGGGGAGATGAGCAGTTCTTC.

This clone was seen only a few times. The chain recombines TRBV7-2 with TRBJ2-3; D is perhaps TRBD2 (6 bases). The V end was cut by 0 bases, the J end by 2 bases, with 12 bases between. CDR3 size: 16 residues. CDR1 is SGHTA, CDR2 FQGNSA, per germline. CDR3 in DNA: TGTGCCAGCAGCTTAGCGCTACTAGCAATCACAGATACGCAGTATTTT. It is translated as CASSLALLAITDTQYF.

This clone appeared a single time. The chain joins TRBV6-5 to TRBJ2-2; D tentatively fits TRBD1 or TRBD2 (5 bases each). V shed 1 base and J shed 4 bases, with 10 bases lying between them. Per germline, CDR1 MNHEY and CDR2 SVGAGI. The CDR3 totals 15 residues. The CDR3 sequence is CASSYLGVTTGELFF. The CDR3 DNA sequence: TGTGCCAGCAGTTACTTGGGGGTTACCACCGGGGAGCTGTTTTTT.

This clone has a handful of counts. The chain is built from TRBV19 and TRBJ1-2; possibly TRBD1 for D (6 bases). This CDR3 contains 15 residues. The germline CDR1 and CDR2 sequences are LNHDA and SQIVND (reference sequence). The ends were cut back, 5 bases at V and 0 bases at J, with 13 bases in the middle. The chain's CDR3 is CASSPWDNANYGYTF. CDR3 sequence (DNA): TGTGCCAGTAGTCCCTGGGACAACGCTAACTATGGCTACACCTTC.

This sequence joins TRBV11-2 and TRBJ2-7; no clear D gene. The CDR3 is made up of 14 amino acids. Germline assignment: CDR1 SGHAT and CDR2 FQNNGV. Trimming removed 1 base at V and 4 bases at J, with 11 bases between. Here the CDR3 DNA reads TGTGCCAGCAGCTTAGGTAGGGCAGGATACGAGCAGTACTTC. Translated, it gives CASSLGRAGYEQYF. Full variable domain (rest looked up from reference TRBV11-2 and TRBJ2-7): EAGVAQSPRYKIIEKRQSVAFWCNPISGHATLYWYQQILGQGPKLLIQFQNNGVVDDSQLPKDRFSAERLKGVDSTLKIQPAKLEDSAVYLCASSLGRAGYEQYFGPGTRLTVT.

This clone showed up just a few times. The CDR3 DNA reads TGCGCCAGCAGAGACAGGGGTATGAACACTGAAGCTTTCTTT. Translating gives CASRDRGMNTEAFF. The chain is built from TRBV10-2 and TRBJ1-1, with 8 bases identical to TRBD1. V lost 6 bases and J lost 0; bases outside the gene matches: 3. CDR1 is WSHSY, CDR2 SAAADI, per germline. The CDR3 is 14 amino acids.

The genes are TRBV27 and TRBJ2-5; weak D call: TRBD1 (6 bases). CDR1 MNHEY and CDR2 SMNVEV come from the germline V gene (reference sequence). The V end lost 2 bases, the J end lost 3 bases, and 19 bases lay between the germline ends. The CDR3 extends over 17 amino acids. CDR3 DNA sequence: TGTGCCAGCAGTTTAATCAGGGGCCCTTGGTCCAAAGAGACCCAGTACTTC. This encodes CASSLIRGPWSKETQYF.

This rearrangement joins TRBV7-9 to TRBJ2-3; 9 positions agree with TRBD2. Germline V lookup: CDR1 SEHNR, CDR2 FQNEAQ (reference sequence). The CDR3 spans 14 residues. Trimming removed 6 bases from V and 3 bases from J; junction bases left unmatched: 4. The CDR3 is CASSGTSITDTQYF. CDR3 in DNA: TGTGCCAGCAGTGGGACTAGCATTACAGATACGCAGTATTTT.

This clone appeared a few times. The chain recombines TRBV11-2 with TRBJ2-3; tentatively, D is TRBD1 (6 bases). With 5 bases removed from V and 0 bases from J, the gap between germline ends came to 18 bases. Per germline, CDR1 SGHAT and CDR2 FQNNGV. The length of the CDR3 is 17 residues. Here the CDR3 reads CASSTRFGGTSTDTQYF. The CDR3 DNA reads TGTGCCAGCAGCACTAGATTTGGGGGCACTAGCACAGATACGCAGTATTTT.

In its sample, this clone was seen a few times. This chain uses TRBV9 with TRBJ1-6; TRBD1 matches 8 bases. Germline CDR1 SGDLS, CDR2 YYNGEE. The CDR3 is 15 amino acids. V lost 0 bases, J lost 7 bases, and 3 bases stayed unmatched. CDR3 nucleotide sequence: TGTGCCAGCAGCGTAGCGACAGGGGCAAATTCACCCCTCCACTTT. This encodes CASSVATGANSPLHF.

J is TRBJ1-2 and V is TRBV30; D is perhaps TRBD1 (6 bases). Trimming removed 3 bases from V and 6 bases from J, with 17 bases in between. This CDR3 region has 14 residues. Germline loops: CDR1 GTSNPN, CDR2 SVGIG (reference sequence). DNA of the CDR3: TGTGCCTGGAGCGAGACGACAGGAATCGATGGCTACACCTTC. Translating gives CAWSETTGIDGYTF.

The V and J genes are TRBV27 and TRBJ2-2; weak D call: TRBD1 (5 bases). With 3 bases removed from V and 5 bases from J, the gap between germline ends came to 10 bases. CDR3 length: 14 amino acids. The germline CDR1 and CDR2 sequences are MNHEY and SMNVEV (reference sequence). The DNA for the CDR3 is TGTGCCAGCAGTTTCAGGGCCCTAACCGGGGAGCTGTTTTTT. Residues: CASSFRALTGELFF.

This clone was counted only a few times. V gene TRBV14 combines with J gene TRBJ2-2; D ambiguous. Germline V gene sequence: CDR1 SGHDN, CDR2 FVKESK. V was trimmed by 3 bases and J by 7 bases, leaving 9 bases between them. The CDR3 contains 13 residues. The CDR3 here is CASSQKPLGELFF. The CDR3 coding sequence is TGTGCCAGCAGCCAGAAGCCTCTCGGGGAGCTGTTTTTT. Variable domain in full (rest from reference TRBV14 and TRBJ2-2): EAGVTQFPSHSVIEKGQTVTLRCDPISGHDNLYWYRRVMGKEIKFLLHFVKESKQDESGMPNNRFLAERTGGTYSTLKVQPAELEDSGVYFCASSQKPLGELFFGEGSRLTVL.

V and J are TRBV5-6 and TRBJ2-6, with D uncertain. The CDR3 runs 17 residues. Germline V lookup: CDR1 SGHDT, CDR2 YYEEEE. V was clipped by 2 bases and J by 0 bases, with 12 bases between them. The CDR3: CASSFSVPLSGANVLTF. The CDR3 bases are TGTGCCAGCAGCTTTAGTGTACCTCTCTCTGGGGCCAACGTCCTGACTTTC.

This clone was seen a handful of times. V is TRBV5-5 and J is TRBJ2-3; D might be TRBD2 (5 bases). The germline CDR1 and CDR2 sequences are SGHKS and YYEKEE (reference sequence). The V end lost 4 bases, the J end lost 2 bases, and 23 bases lay between the germline ends. The CDR3 contains 18 residues. The CDR3 DNA follows: TGTGCCAGCAGCCCACCGGAGGTTCCAGGAATTTTCACAGATACGCAGTATTTT. Translation: CASSPPEVPGIFTDTQYF.

The V and J genes are TRBV6-1 and TRBJ2-5; 11 bases are a match to TRBD1. V dropped 3 bases and J dropped 5; count of bases not matched to a gene: 8. Germline V gene sequence: CDR1 MNHNS, CDR2 SASEGT. The CDR3 is made up of 16 amino acids. The CDR3 sequence: CASSEDRGREGETQYF. The CDR3 DNA is TGTGCCAGCAGTGAGGACAGGGGGCGCGAGGGGGAGACCCAGTACTTC.

This chain connects TRBV5-1 to TRBJ2-3, with 8 bases lining up with TRBD2. There are 14 residues in the CDR3. V lost 4 bases to trimming and J lost 5 bases; unmatched junction nucleotides: 6. In germline, CDR1 is SGHRS, CDR2 YFSETQ. CDR3 in amino acids: CASSPGGPGDTQYF. The CDR3 DNA follows: TGCGCCAGCAGCCCGGGGGGGCCCGGAGATACGCAGTATTTT.

The chain joins TRBV7-3 to TRBJ2-2; D is perhaps TRBD2 (7 bases). Germline CDR1 and CDR2: SGHTA and FQGTGA. V was clipped by 5 bases and J by 0 bases, with 13 bases between them. The CDR3 is made up of 16 amino acids. The CDR3 here is CASSQFGGPNTGELFF. The CDR3 DNA is TGTGCCAGCAGCCAATTCGGGGGGCCGAACACCGGGGAGCTGTTTTTT.

This chain connects TRBV9 to TRBJ2-7, with a tentative D call TRBD1 (5 bases). V dropped 3 bases and J dropped 4 bases, with 11 bases sitting between them. The CDR3 covers 13 residues. Germline V CDR1 and CDR2: SGDLS, YYNGEE. CDR3 sequence: CASSDRQGYEQYF. The CDR3 DNA reads as TGTGCCAGCAGCGACCGTCAGGGATACGAGCAGTACTTC.

This clone occurred a few times. The chain combines TRBV10-3 with TRBJ2-2; D is possibly TRBD1 (6 bases). Per germline, CDR1 ENHRY and CDR2 SYGVKD. Trimming stripped 10 bases from V and 6 bases from J, with 15 bases between. There are 13 residues in the CDR3. The CDR3: CATNPEGAGELFF. CDR3 coding DNA: TGTGCCACTAACCCAGAGGGGGCCGGGGAGCTGTTTTTT.

There are a few counts of this clone. The same CDR3 arises from other DNA sequences in this sample as well. The J gene is TRBJ2-7, the V gene TRBV4-3; D tentatively fits TRBD1 or TRBD2 (5 bases each). Germline V gene sequence: CDR1 LGHNA, CDR2 YSLEER. This CDR3 region has 13 residues. V lost 3 bases and J lost 1, with 7 bases in between. The CDR3 spells CASSQGTSYEQYF. CDR3 nucleotide sequence: TGCGCCAGCAGCCAGGGGACGTCCTACGAGCAGTACTTC.

This chain joins TRBV7-6 and TRBJ2-3; D is unclear. The length of the CDR3 is 19 residues. V dropped 1 base and J dropped 0 bases, with 20 bases sitting between them. Germline V CDR1 and CDR2: SGHVS, FNYEAQ. The DNA for the CDR3 is TGTGCCAGCAGCTTAGGTATAGAAGTCCACAAAACTAGCACAGATACGCAGTATTTT. This encodes CASSLGIEVHKTSTDTQYF.

The genes are TRBV29-1 and TRBJ2-1; D is possibly TRBD1 (5 bases). The CDR3 consists of 13 residues. Trimming cost V 4 bases and J 4 bases, with 11 bases left between them. Germline V gene lookup returns CDR1 SQVTM and CDR2 ANQGSEA. The CDR3 spells CSVGGGEYNEQFF. CDR3 sequence (DNA): TGCAGCGTTGGGGGCGGTGAATACAATGAGCAGTTCTTC.

This clone was recorded a few times. The CDR3 spells CASSDRDRGREQYF. The CDR3 coding sequence is TGTGCCAGTAGTGACCGGGACAGGGGGCGCGAGCAGTACTTC. The chain has TRBV19 and TRBJ2-7; 12 bases align to TRBD1. Germline V gives CDR1 LNHDA, CDR2 SQIVND (reference sequence). The CDR3 is made up of 14 amino acids. The V gene end was trimmed by 5 bases and the J gene end by 6 bases; junction bases not matched to a gene: 5.

This clone was picked up a small number of times. The genes are TRBV2 and TRBJ1-1; maybe TRBD1 (5 bases). V lost 2 bases and J lost 12, with 16 bases in between. This CDR3 contains 13 residues. CDR1 and CDR2 from the germline V gene are SNHLY and FYNNEI. The DNA of the CDR3 is TGTGCCAGCAGTGAAACCCGGGGGGAGGACTCTTTCTTT. Protein: CASSETRGEDSFF. Supplemented by reference TRBV2 and TRBJ1-1, the full variable domain reads EPEVTQTPSHQVTQMGQEVILRCVPISNHLYFYWYRQILGQKVEFLVSFYNNEISEKSEIFDDQFSVERPDGSNFTLKIRSTKLEDSAMYFCASSETRGEDSFFGQGTRLTVV.

The chain links TRBV25-1 to TRBJ1-4, with 7 bases matching TRBD1. Germline V gives CDR1 MGHDK, CDR2 SYGVNS. Trimming cost V 3 bases and J 6 bases; bases outside gene matches: 4. The CDR3 is 14 residues long. CDR3 sequence (DNA): TGTGCCAGCAGTGAGGCAGGGGGTGATGAAAAACTGTTTTTT. Amino acid sequence: CASSEAGGDEKLFF.